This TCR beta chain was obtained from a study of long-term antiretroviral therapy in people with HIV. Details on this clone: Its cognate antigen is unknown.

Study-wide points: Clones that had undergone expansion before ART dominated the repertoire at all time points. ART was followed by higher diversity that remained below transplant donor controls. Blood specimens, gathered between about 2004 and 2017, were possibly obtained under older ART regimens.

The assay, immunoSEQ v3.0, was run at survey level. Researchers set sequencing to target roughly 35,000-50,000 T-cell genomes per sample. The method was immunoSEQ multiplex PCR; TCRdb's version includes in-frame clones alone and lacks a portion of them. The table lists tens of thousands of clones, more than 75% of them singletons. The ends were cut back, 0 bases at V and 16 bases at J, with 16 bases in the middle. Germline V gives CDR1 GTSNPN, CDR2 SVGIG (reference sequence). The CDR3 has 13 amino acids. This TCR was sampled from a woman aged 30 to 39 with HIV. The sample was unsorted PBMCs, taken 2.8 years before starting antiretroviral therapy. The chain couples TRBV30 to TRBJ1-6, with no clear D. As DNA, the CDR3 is TGTGCCTGGAGTGTAAATGGGGTCGGGGAACTCCACTTT. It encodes CAWSVNGVGELHF. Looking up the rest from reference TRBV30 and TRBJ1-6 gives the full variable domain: SQTIHQWPATLVQPVGSPLSLECTVEGTSNPNLYWYRQAAGRGLQLLFYSVGIGQISSEVPQNLSASRPQDRQFILSSKKLLLSDSGFYLCAWSVNGVGELHFGNGTRLTVT.